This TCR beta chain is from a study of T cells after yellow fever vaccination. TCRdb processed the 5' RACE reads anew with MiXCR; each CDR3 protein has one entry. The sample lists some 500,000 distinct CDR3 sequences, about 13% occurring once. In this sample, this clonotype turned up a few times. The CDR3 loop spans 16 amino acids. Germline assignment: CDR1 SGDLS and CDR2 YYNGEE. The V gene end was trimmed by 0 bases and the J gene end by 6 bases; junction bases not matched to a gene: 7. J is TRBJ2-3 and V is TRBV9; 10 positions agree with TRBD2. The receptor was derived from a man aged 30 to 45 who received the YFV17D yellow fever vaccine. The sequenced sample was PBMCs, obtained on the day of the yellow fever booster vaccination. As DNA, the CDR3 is TGTGCCAGCAGCGTAGGATCTAGCGGGAGCTTGGATACGCAGTATTTT. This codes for CASSVGSSGSLDTQYF.